The sequence of this T cell receptor beta chain was determined in a study of T cell responses to AZD1222 COVID-19 vaccine. As for the study in general: Pooling was applied to second doses at about 4 or about 12 weeks. Findings and limits, study-wide: AZD1222 recipients seropositive at baseline numbered only 5 or 6. Spike-specific TCR breadth and depth went up after people got two AZD1222 doses. The sample set comprised mostly white British donors with more females, and clonal diversity was possibly underestimated.

Germline V gives CDR1 SGHTS, CDR2 YDEGEE. The CDR3 runs to 15 residues. Trimming shortened V by 4 bases and J by 4 bases, and 14 bases separated the two germline ends. The protocol was immunoSEQ multiplex PCR, while the TCRdb copy is restricted to in-frame clones and leaves out a portion. This table holds tens of thousands of clones, 70% to 90% found once. In regard to this clone: Its antigen is unknown.

The receptor's source is an adult in good health. The V and J genes are TRBV5-8 and TRBJ2-2; D gene ambiguous. The sequences come from peripheral blood, collected on day 0 of AZD1222 vaccination. The CDR3 here is CASSAEPGFTGELFF. The CDR3, as DNA: TGTGCCAGCAGCGCGGAACCAGGATTCACCGGGGAGCTGTTTTTT.